These 27 T cell receptor beta chains were sequenced from one sample in a study of blood T cell repertoires in COVID-19. The data were produced by immunoSEQ multiplex PCR, yet TCRdb's version contains in-frame clones alone and is incomplete. Found here are 170,000 or so clones, 85% to 90% of them singletons; the top ten hold around 12%. The source material was peripheral blood. Receptor source: a woman aged 70-85 years with COVID-19, enrolled during active disease.

The chain couples TRBV2 to TRBJ2-3; D perhaps matches TRBD1 (5 bases). Germline CDR1 is SNHLY and CDR2 is FYNNEI. This CDR3 spans 11 amino acids. With 9 bases removed from V and 3 bases from J, the gap between germline ends came to 7 bases. The CDR3 sequence is CARKGTDTQYF. The CDR3 coding sequence is TGTGCCAGGAAGGGGACAGATACGCAGTATTTT.

The chain links TRBV27 to TRBJ1-3; 8 nucleotides align to TRBD1. CDR3 length equals 16 residues. J was trimmed by 0 bases and V by 5 bases; bases with no gene match: 6. Germline values: CDR1 MNHEY, CDR2 SMNVEV (reference sequence). In DNA, the CDR3 is TGTGCCAGCAGTCCCCACAGGGGGGCCTCTGGAAACACCATATATTTT. It codes for CASSPHRGASGNTIYF.

This clone was seen a few times. The chain is built from TRBV27 and TRBJ2-7, with 13 bases matching TRBD2. Germline V gene sequence: CDR1 MNHEY, CDR2 SMNVEV (reference sequence). With V trimmed by 5 bases and J by 5 bases, 9 bases remained unmatched. The CDR3 length is 16 residues. This chain's CDR3 is CASSITGLAGAHEQYF. The CDR3 DNA reads as TGTGCCAGCAGTATCACCGGACTAGCGGGAGCCCACGAGCAGTACTTC.

The chain employs TRBV2 and TRBJ1-4, with TRBD1 identical over 7 bases. The CDR3 totals 15 residues. The germline V gene has CDR1 SNHLY and CDR2 FYNNEI. The ends lost 2 bases at V and 8 bases at J; junction bases unmatched: 8. The CDR3 DNA is TGTGCCAGCAGTGAAAGACAGGGAGTACGGGAAAAACTGTTTTTT. Translated: CASSERQGVREKLFF. The whole variable domain, remainder taken from reference TRBV2 and TRBJ1-4, is EPEVTQTPSHQVTQMGQEVILRCVPISNHLYFYWYRQILGQKVEFLVSFYNNEISEKSEIFDDQFSVERPDGSNFTLKIRSTKLEDSAMYFCASSERQGVREKLFFGSGTQLSVL.

The V gene is TRBV28, the J gene TRBJ2-7; TRBD1 might be the D (6 bases). The CDR3 is made up of 15 amino acids. Germline V gene sequence: CDR1 MDHEN, CDR2 SYDVKM. V lost 6 bases to trimming and J lost 2 bases, with 17 bases between them. CDR3 loop: CASSPRGGWTYEQYF. CDR3 DNA: TGTGCCAGCAGCCCTAGAGGGGGTTGGACCTACGAGCAGTACTTC. Full variable domain (remainder filled in from reference TRBV28 and TRBJ2-7): DVKVTQSSRYLVKRTGEKVFLECVQDMDHENMFWYRQDPGLGLRLIYFSYDVKMKEKGDIPEGYSVSREKKERFSLILESASTNQTSMYLCASSPRGGWTYEQYFGPGTRLTVT.

The chain combines TRBV6-5 with TRBJ1-4, with TRBD1 matching over 7 bases. This CDR3 comprises 15 residues. Germline CDR1 reads MNHEY; CDR2 reads SVGAGI. J lost 2 bases, V lost 6 bases, and 6 bases had no gene match. CDR3 sequence: CASRRRGQTNEKLFF. CDR3 sequence (DNA): TGTGCCAGCAGGCGCAGGGGACAGACTAATGAAAAACTGTTTTTT.

This rearrangement joins TRBV29-1 to TRBJ2-7; D remains ambiguous. Germline V gene lookup returns CDR1 SQVTM and CDR2 ANQGSEA. V lost 5 bases and J 2 bases, leaving 10 bases between the germline ends. The CDR3 runs to 12 residues. CDR3 sequence (DNA): TGCAGCGTTTTAAAGAGCGCCTACGAGCAGTACTTC. As protein: CSVLKSAYEQYF.

This clone was seen a few times. This chain joins TRBV29-1 and TRBJ2-4; TRBD2 is a possible D gene (5 bases). The ends were cut back, 1 base at V and 1 base at J, with 11 bases in the middle. The CDR3 has 15 residues. The germline V gene encodes CDR1 SQVTM and CDR2 ANQGSEA. The CDR3 DNA sequence: TGCAGCGTTGAAGTCGGGGTTTGGGCCAAAAACATTCAGTACTTC. Protein sequence: CSVEVGVWAKNIQYF.

The V call is TRBV3-1 (or the pseudogene TRBV3-2), the J call TRBJ2-5; 10 bases are shared with TRBD2. CDR1 and CDR2 (germline): LGHDT, YNNKEL (reference sequence). The CDR3 covers 17 residues. V lost 1 base, J lost 0 bases, and 5 bases stayed unmatched. The CDR3: CASSQGGLAGDQETQYF. The CDR3 bases are TGTGCCAGCAGCCAAGGGGGGCTAGCGGGAGACCAAGAGACCCAGTACTTC.

This clone was seen only once. This chain uses TRBV5-6 with TRBJ2-1; 7 bases fit TRBD2. The germline V gene has CDR1 SGHDT and CDR2 YYEEEE. V lost 5 bases, J lost 8 bases, and 4 bases stayed unmatched. The CDR3 runs to 12 residues. Here the CDR3 DNA reads TGTGCCAGCAGACGGGACTATCATGAGCAGTTCTTC. Encoded protein: CASRRDYHEQFF. Full variable domain (remainder filled in from reference TRBV5-6 and TRBJ2-1): DAGVTQSPTHLIKTRGQQVTLRCSPKSGHDTVSWYQQALGQGPQFIFQYYEEEERQRGNFPDRFSGHQFPNYSSELNVNALLLGDSALYLCASRRDYHEQFFGPGTRLTVL.

This chain connects TRBV3-1 (or the pseudogene TRBV3-2) to TRBJ2-3; 7 nucleotides line up with TRBD2. With 4 bases clipped from V and 1 base from J, the junction kept 20 bases outside the gene matches. The CDR3 has 20 amino acids. CDR1 LGHDT and CDR2 YNNKEL come from the germline V gene (reference sequence). The CDR3 loop is CASSRKLPLADSYGTDTQYF. The CDR3 region has the DNA TGTGCCAGCAGCCGGAAACTCCCGCTAGCGGATTCATACGGCACAGATACGCAGTATTTT.

The J gene is TRBJ2-3, the V gene TRBV28; D possibly corresponds to TRBD2 (7 bases). V lost 2 bases and J 5 bases, leaving 14 bases between the germline ends. CDR1 and CDR2 (germline): MDHEN, SYDVKM. The CDR3 consists of 15 residues. CDR3 DNA sequence: TGTGCCAGCAGTTTAATCGGGGGGCGAGGAGATACGCAGTATTTT. It yields the protein CASSLIGGRGDTQYF.

The genes are TRBV27 and TRBJ1-1, with 8 bases identical to TRBD1. Germline CDR1 and CDR2: MNHEY and SMNVEV (reference sequence). The trim removed 6 bases at V and 4 bases at J, leaving 4 bases unmatched. This CDR3 region has 13 residues. The CDR3 loop reads CASRFTGGTEAFF. The DNA for the CDR3 is TGTGCCAGCAGATTTACAGGGGGCACTGAAGCTTTCTTT.

V usage is TRBV29-1 and J usage is TRBJ1-5; the D is unclear. The CDR3 is 13 amino acids. The V gene lost 4 bases and the J gene lost 0 bases, with 7 bases spanning the gap. CDR1 is SQVTM and CDR2 is ANQGSEA in the germline V gene. In DNA form, the CDR3 reads TGCAGCGTTGGGGCCTTTAGCAATCAGCCCCAGCATTTT. Protein: CSVGAFSNQPQHF.

The chain carries TRBV3-1 (or the pseudogene TRBV3-2) and TRBJ1-4; D ambiguous. The CDR3 length is 13 residues. The V end lost 1 base, the J end lost 10 bases, and 10 bases lay between the germline ends. In germline, CDR1 is LGHDT, CDR2 YNNKEL (reference sequence). CDR3 bases: TGTGCCAGCAGCCAAGGTCGGTTCGCAAAACTGTTTTTT. This codes for CASSQGRFAKLFF.

The gene calls are TRBV19 and TRBJ1-5; D is unclear. Per the germline V gene, CDR1 is LNHDA and CDR2 is SQIVND (reference sequence). V dropped 7 bases and J dropped 0 bases, with 10 bases sitting between them. This CDR3 has 14 residues. The CDR3 coding sequence is TGTGCCAGTACTATTAGAGATAGCAATCAGCCCCAGCATTTT. Protein: CASTIRDSNQPQHF.

The J gene is TRBJ2-1, the V gene TRBV5-5; 11 bases align to TRBD2. Germline-derived CDR1 and CDR2 are SGHKS and YYEKEE (reference sequence). Germline trimming cut 2 bases from V and 3 bases from J; bases unmatched to any gene: 4. The CDR3 has 16 amino acids. This chain's CDR3 is CASSLRLAGNYNEQFF. CDR3 sequence (DNA): TGTGCCAGCAGCTTAAGACTAGCGGGGAACTACAATGAGCAGTTCTTC.

This sequence joins TRBV9 and TRBJ2-3; 9 nucleotides line up with TRBD2. CDR1 and CDR2 from the germline V gene are SGDLS and YYNGEE. V gave up 3 bases and J gave up 0 bases; unmatched junction bases: 8. The CDR3 loop spans 17 amino acids. CDR3: CASSASSSGASTDTQYF. The CDR3 nucleotides read TGTGCCAGCAGCGCCTCGTCTAGCGGGGCAAGCACAGATACGCAGTATTTT.

About this clone itself: This sample also contains other DNA sequences that code for the same CDR3. This chain links TRBV23-1 with TRBJ2-2, with a possible D match to TRBD2 (7 bases). TRBV23-1 belongs to the ORF category, with a function that is uncertain. With 4 bases removed from V and 5 bases from J, the gap between germline ends came to 23 bases. This CDR3 region has 18 residues. The CDR3 nucleotides are TGCGCCAGCAGTCGCAATCTAAATCGGGGGGCTGGGACCGGGGAGCTGTTTTTT. It is translated as CASSRNLNRGAGTGELFF.

The J gene is TRBJ2-3, the V gene TRBV19, with D maybe TRBD2 (7 bases). Germline V gene data show CDR1 as LNHDA and CDR2 as SQIVND (reference sequence). This CDR3 spans 14 amino acids. Trimming took off 10 bases at V and 0 bases at J, with 14 bases between the two ends. CDR3 region: CATIGGRSTDTQYF. The CDR3 region has the DNA TGTGCCACCATCGGGGGGCGCAGCACAGATACGCAGTATTTT.

This chain joins TRBV6-5 and TRBJ1-6; 7 bases line up with TRBD1. V trimming: 4 bases; J trimming: 10 bases; junction bases outside the gene matches: 7. The CDR3 runs 14 residues. Germline V gene sequence: CDR1 MNHEY, CDR2 SVGAGI. CDR3 coding DNA: TGTGCCAGCAGTTCCGACAGGGTTTTGTCACCCCTCCACTTT. It yields the protein CASSSDRVLSPLHF.

The rearrangement uses TRBV10-3 and TRBJ2-7; D is possibly TRBD1 (5 bases). CDR1 ENHRY and CDR2 SYGVKD come from the germline V gene. V lost 2 bases and J lost 3, with 14 bases in between. This CDR3 is 15 amino acids long. The CDR3 DNA reads TGTGCCATCAGTGAGGGGATGACAGTTAACTACGAGCAGTACTTC. It encodes CAISEGMTVNYEQYF.

The chain employs TRBV6-5 and TRBJ2-7; D remains ambiguous. CDR3 length: 11 amino acids. Per germline, CDR1 MNHEY and CDR2 SVGAGI. Trimming shortened V by 7 bases and J by 3 bases, and 7 bases separated the two germline ends. In DNA, the CDR3 is TGTGCCAGCAAGCGAAACTACGAGCAGTACTTC. Its protein is CASKRNYEQYF.

This chain links TRBV2 with TRBJ1-2; no reliable D call. Trimming stripped 5 bases from V and 7 bases from J, with 8 bases between. Germline-derived CDR1 and CDR2 are SNHLY and FYNNEI. The CDR3 has 11 amino acids. The CDR3 DNA reads as TGTGCCAGCAGTTTTGGACTTGGCTACACCTTC. This translates into CASSFGLGYTF.

This chain joins TRBV7-9 and TRBJ1-6; maybe TRBD1 (6 bases). CDR3 size: 15 residues. The germline V gene has CDR1 SEHNR and CDR2 FQNEAQ (reference sequence). Trimming cost V 5 bases and J 7 bases, with 15 bases left between them. As DNA, the CDR3 is TGTGCCAGCAGCCCCCTAAGGACAGCCAATTCACCCCTCCACTTT. This translates into CASSPLRTANSPLHF.

The chain combines TRBV10-2 with TRBJ1-2; no reliable D call. The CDR3 is made up of 12 amino acids. The V end was cut by 3 bases, the J end by 5 bases, with 7 bases between. Germline V gene sequence: CDR1 WSHSY, CDR2 SAAADI. The CDR3 DNA is TGCGCCAGCAGTGATATCGGGTATGGCTACACCTTC. This encodes CASSDIGYGYTF.

This clone was counted once. The gene calls are TRBV28 and TRBJ2-7, with a weak D call TRBD2 (6 bases). The CDR3 length is 13 residues. Trimming removed 4 bases from V and 6 bases from J, with 13 bases in between. CDR1 and CDR2 (germline): MDHEN, SYDVKM. The CDR3 sequence: CASSSGTRGEQYF. CDR3 DNA: TGTGCCAGCAGTTCCGGGACTCGGGGCGAGCAGTACTTC.